This entry features one TCR beta chain sequence. V gave up 1 base and J gave up 2 bases, with 15 bases separating them. This CDR3 region has 17 residues. Germline V gene sequence: CDR1 DFQATT, CDR2 SNEGSKA (reference sequence). Relying on iRepertoire HTBI primers and Arm-PCR of CDR3 regions, the team built TCR beta libraries. MiXCR, run by TCRdb on the multiplex PCR reads, gives a single entry per CDR3 protein. The profile covers about 420,000 distinct CDR3 sequences, with around a quarter appearing a single time and about 26% taken by the ten largest. Indicated time point: persistent/refractory GD, antithyroid drugs over 5 years with positive TRAb. PBMC-derived RNA was used for the TCR library. This entry comes from a study of regulatory T cells in long-lasting Graves disease.

The receptor was derived from a female donor with Graves disease. This chain uses TRBV20-1 with TRBJ1-6; tentative D call: TRBD1 (6 bases). Sequenced material: peripheral blood mononuclear cells (PBMCs), taken when the disease was refractory, from a patient treated with antithyroid drugs. For the CDR3, the DNA is TGCAGTGCTAGAGGTACCCCAACAGGGACCTATAATTCACCCCTCCACTTT. Its translation is CSARGTPTGTYNSPLHF.